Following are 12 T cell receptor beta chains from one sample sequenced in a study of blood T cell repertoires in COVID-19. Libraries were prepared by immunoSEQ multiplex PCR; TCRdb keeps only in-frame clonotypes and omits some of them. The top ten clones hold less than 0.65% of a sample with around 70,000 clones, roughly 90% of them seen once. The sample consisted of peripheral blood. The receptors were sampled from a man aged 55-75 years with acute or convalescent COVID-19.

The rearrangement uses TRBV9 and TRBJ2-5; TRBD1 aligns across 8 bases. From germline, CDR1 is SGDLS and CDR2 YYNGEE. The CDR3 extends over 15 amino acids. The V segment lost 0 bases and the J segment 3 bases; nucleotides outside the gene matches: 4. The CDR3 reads CASSVEGQVKETQYF. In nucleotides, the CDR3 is TGTGCCAGCAGCGTAGAGGGACAGGTCAAAGAGACCCAGTACTTC.

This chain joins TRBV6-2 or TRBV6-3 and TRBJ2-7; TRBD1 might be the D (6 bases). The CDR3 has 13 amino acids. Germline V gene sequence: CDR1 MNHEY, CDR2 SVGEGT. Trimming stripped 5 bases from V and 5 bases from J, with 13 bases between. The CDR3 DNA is TGTGCCAGCAGTAGGGACATGTATCACGAGCAGTACTTC. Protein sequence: CASSRDMYHEQYF.

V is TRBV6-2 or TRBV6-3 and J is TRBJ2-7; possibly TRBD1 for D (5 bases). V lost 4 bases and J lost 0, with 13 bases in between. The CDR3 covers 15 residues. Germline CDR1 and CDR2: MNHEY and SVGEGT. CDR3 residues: CASSSATDLSYEQYF. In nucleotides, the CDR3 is TGTGCCAGCAGTTCTGCGACAGACCTCTCCTACGAGCAGTACTTC.

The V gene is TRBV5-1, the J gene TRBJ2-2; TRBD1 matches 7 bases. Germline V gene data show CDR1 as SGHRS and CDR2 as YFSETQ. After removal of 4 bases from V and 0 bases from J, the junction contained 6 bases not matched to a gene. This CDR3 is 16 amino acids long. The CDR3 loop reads CASSPRQGSNTGELFF. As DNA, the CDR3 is TGCGCCAGCAGCCCGAGACAGGGATCGAACACCGGGGAGCTGTTTTTT.

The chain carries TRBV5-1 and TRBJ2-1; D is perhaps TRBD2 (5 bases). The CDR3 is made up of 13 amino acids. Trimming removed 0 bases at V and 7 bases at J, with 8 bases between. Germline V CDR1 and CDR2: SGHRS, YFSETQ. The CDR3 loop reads CASSLGGFNEQFF. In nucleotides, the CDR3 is TGCGCCAGCAGCTTGGGAGGGTTTAATGAGCAGTTCTTC.

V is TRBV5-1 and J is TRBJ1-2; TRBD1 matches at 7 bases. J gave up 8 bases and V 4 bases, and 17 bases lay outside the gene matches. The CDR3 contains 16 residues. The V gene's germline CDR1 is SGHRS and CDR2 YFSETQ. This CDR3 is CASSATGVGQYTGYTF. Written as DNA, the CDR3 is TGCGCCAGCAGCGCCACAGGGGTGGGTCAATATACAGGCTACACCTTC.

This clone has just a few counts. As DNA, the CDR3 is TGTGCCAGCAGCCAATACCTCTCTGGGGGCAGGGGCGAGACTGAAGCTTTCTTT. This translates into CASSQYLSGGRGETEAFF. The chain couples TRBV4-2 to TRBJ1-1, with a weak D call TRBD1 (6 bases). CDR1 LGHNA and CDR2 YNFKEQ come from the germline V gene. CDR3 length: 18 residues. V lost 2 bases, J lost 5 bases, and 24 bases lay in between.

DNA of the CDR3: TGTGCCACCAGCAGAGATCAGGGAGGTCAGTACGAGCAGTACTTC. It yields the protein CATSRDQGGQYEQYF. The chain carries TRBV15 and TRBJ2-7, with D perhaps matching TRBD2 (6 bases). Trimming removed 0 bases from V and 4 bases from J, with 13 bases in between. The CDR3 runs 15 residues. Per the germline V gene, CDR1 is LNHNV and CDR2 is YYDKDF (reference sequence).

As DNA, the CDR3 is TGTGCCAGCAGCGCGACAGGGGGAACTAATGAAAAACTGTTTTTT. It specifies CASSATGGTNEKLFF. The chain employs TRBV7-3 and TRBJ1-4, with TRBD1 identical over 9 bases. CDR1 and CDR2 from the germline V gene are SGHTA and FQGTGA. The CDR3 has 15 residues. After removal of 5 bases from V and 1 base from J, the junction contained 2 bases not matched to a gene.

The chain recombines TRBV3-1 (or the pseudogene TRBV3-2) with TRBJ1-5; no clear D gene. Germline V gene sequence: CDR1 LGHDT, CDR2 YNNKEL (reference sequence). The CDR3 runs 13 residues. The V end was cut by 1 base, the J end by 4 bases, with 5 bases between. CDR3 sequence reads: CASSQVLNQPQHF. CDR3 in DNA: TGTGCCAGCAGCCAAGTCTTAAATCAGCCCCAGCATTTT.

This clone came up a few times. As DNA, the CDR3 is TGTGCCAGCAGCTTAGCTGGTCGGGGGATCTACGAGCAGTACTTC. This sequence encodes CASSLAGRGIYEQYF. J is TRBJ2-7 and V is TRBV11-1; possible D gene TRBD2, 6 bases. Trimming pared 0 bases from V and 3 bases from J, leaving 12 bases between. In germline, CDR1 is SGHAT, CDR2 FQDESV (reference sequence). The CDR3 is 15 residues long.

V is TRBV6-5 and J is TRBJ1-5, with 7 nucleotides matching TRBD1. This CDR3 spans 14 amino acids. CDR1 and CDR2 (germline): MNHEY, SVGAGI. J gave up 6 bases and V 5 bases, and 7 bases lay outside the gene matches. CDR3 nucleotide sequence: TGTGCCAGCAGTCTCCGACAGGGCGGTCAGCCCCAGCATTTT. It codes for CASSLRQGGQPQHF.